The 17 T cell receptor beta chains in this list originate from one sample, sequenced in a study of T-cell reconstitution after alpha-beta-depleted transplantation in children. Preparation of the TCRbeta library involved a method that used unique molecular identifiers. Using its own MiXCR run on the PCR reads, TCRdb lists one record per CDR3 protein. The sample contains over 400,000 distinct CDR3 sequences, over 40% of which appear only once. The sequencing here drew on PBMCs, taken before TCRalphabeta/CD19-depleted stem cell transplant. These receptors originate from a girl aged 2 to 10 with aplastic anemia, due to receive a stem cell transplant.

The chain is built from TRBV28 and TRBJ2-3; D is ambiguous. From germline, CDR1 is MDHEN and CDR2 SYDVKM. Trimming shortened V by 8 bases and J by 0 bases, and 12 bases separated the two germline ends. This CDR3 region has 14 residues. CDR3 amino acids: CASSQMASTDTQYF. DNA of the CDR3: TGTGCCAGCTCTCAAATGGCTAGCACAGATACGCAGTATTTT.

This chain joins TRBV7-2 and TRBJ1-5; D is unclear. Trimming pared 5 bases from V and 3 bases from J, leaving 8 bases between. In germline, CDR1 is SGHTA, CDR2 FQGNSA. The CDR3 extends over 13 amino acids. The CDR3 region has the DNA TGTGCCAGCAGCCCCCGGTCCAATCAGCCCCAGCATTTT. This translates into CASSPRSNQPQHF. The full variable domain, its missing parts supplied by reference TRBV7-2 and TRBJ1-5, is GAGVSQSPSNKVTEKGKDVELRCDPISGHTALYWYRQSLGQGLEFLIYFQGNSAPDKSGLPSDRFSAERTGGSVSTLTIQRTQQEDSAVYLCASSPRSNQPQHFGDGTRLSIL.

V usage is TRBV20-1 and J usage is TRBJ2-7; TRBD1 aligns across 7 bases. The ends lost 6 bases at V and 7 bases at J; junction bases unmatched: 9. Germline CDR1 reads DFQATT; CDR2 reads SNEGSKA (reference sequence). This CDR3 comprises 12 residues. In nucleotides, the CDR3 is TGCAGTGCCTTGACAGGGTCGCAGGAGCAGTACTTC. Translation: CSALTGSQEQYF.

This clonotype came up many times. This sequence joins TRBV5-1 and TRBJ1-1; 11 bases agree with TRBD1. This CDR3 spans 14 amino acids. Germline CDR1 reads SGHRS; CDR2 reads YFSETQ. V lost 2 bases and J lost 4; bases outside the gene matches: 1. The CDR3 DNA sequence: TGCGCCAGCAGCTTCGGGACAGGGGGCACTGAAGCTTTCTTT. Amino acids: CASSFGTGGTEAFF.

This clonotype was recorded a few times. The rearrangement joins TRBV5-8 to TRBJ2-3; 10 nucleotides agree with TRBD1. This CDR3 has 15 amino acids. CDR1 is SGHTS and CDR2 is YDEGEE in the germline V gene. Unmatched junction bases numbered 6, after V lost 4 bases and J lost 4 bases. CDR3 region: CASSIDRGQADTQYF. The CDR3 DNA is TGTGCCAGCAGCATAGACAGGGGGCAAGCAGATACGCAGTATTTT.

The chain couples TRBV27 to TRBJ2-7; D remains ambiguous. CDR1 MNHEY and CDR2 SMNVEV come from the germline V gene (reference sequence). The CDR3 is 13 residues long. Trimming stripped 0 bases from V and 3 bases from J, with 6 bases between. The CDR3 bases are TGTGCCAGCAGTTTATCAGAATACTACGAGCAGTACTTC. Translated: CASSLSEYYEQYF.

In DNA form, the CDR3 reads TGCGCCAGCAGCCAAGATAGGACTACGGGCGAGCAGTACTTC. As protein: CASSQDRTTGEQYF. V and J are TRBV4-1 and TRBJ2-7; TRBD2 is a possible D gene (6 bases). The CDR3 is 14 amino acids. The V end was cut by 0 bases, the J end by 6 bases, with 12 bases between. Germline CDR1 MGHRA, CDR2 YSYEKL.

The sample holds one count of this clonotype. The CDR3: CASSLETSGVYNEQFF. CDR3 coding DNA: TGTGCCAGCAGTTTAGAGACTAGCGGTGTCTACAATGAGCAGTTCTTC. The chain carries TRBV12-3 or TRBV12-4 and TRBJ2-1; 9 bases agree with TRBD2. CDR3 size: 16 residues. V was pared by 1 base and J by 3 bases, with 4 bases of the junction left unmatched.

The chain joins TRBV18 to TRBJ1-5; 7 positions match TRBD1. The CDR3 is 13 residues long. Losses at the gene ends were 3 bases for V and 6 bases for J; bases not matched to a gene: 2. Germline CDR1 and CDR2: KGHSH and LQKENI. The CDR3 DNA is TGTGCCAGCTCACCGGGACAGAGTCAGCCCCAGCATTTT. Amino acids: CASSPGQSQPQHF. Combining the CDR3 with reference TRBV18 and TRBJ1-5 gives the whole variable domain NAGVMQNPRHLVRRRGQEARLRCSPMKGHSHVYWYRQLPEEGLKFMVYLQKENIIDESGMPKERFSAEFPKEGPSILRIQQVVRGDSAAYFCASSPGQSQPQHFGDGTRLSIL.

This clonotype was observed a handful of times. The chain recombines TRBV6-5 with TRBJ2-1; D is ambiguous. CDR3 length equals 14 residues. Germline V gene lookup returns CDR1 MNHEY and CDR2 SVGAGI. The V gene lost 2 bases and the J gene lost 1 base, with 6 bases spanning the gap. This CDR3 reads CASSYGSSYNEQFF. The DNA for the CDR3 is TGTGCCAGCAGTTACGGTAGTTCCTACAATGAGCAGTTCTTC.

CDR3 amino acids: CASSWTSGGQNEQFF. CDR3 bases: TGTGCCAGCAGCTGGACTAGCGGGGGCCAGAATGAGCAGTTCTTC. The gene calls are TRBV7-2 and TRBJ2-1, with 13 bases matching TRBD2. The CDR3 is made up of 15 amino acids. Germline V gives CDR1 SGHTA, CDR2 FQGNSA. Trimming cost V 4 bases and J 7 bases; bases outside gene matches: 4.

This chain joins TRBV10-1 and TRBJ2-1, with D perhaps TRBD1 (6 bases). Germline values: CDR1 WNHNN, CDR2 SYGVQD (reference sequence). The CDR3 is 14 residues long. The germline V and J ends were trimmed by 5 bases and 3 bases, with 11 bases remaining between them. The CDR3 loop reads CASSQQQGYNEQFF. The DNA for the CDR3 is TGCGCCAGCAGTCAACAACAGGGCTACAATGAGCAGTTCTTC.

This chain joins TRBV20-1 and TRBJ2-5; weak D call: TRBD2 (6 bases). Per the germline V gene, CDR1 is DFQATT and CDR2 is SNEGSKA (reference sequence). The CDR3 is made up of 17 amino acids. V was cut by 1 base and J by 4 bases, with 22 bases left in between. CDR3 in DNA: TGCAGTGCTAGAGTTTTTGGGCGGGGCGGCCGGGGAGAGACCCAGTACTTC. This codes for CSARVFGRGGRGETQYF.

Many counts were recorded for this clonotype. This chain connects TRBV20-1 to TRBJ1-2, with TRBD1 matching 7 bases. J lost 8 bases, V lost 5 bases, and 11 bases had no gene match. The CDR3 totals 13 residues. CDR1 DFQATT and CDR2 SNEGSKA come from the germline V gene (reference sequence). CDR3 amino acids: CSAATGVRGGYTF. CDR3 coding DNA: TGCAGTGCTGCCACAGGGGTCCGGGGGGGCTACACCTTC.

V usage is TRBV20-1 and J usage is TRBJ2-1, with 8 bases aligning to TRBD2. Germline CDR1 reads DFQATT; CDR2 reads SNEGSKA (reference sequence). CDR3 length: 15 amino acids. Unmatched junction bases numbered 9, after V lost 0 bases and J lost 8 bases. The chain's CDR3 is CSARDSGGSWDEQFF. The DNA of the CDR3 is TGCAGTGCTAGAGATTCGGGGGGGTCATGGGATGAGCAGTTCTTC.

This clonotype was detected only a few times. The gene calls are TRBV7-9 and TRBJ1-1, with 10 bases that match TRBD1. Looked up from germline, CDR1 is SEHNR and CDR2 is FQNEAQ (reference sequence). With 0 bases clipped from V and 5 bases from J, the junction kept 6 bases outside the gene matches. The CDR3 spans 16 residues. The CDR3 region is CASSLATGTGETEAFF. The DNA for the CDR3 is TGTGCCAGCAGCTTAGCTACCGGGACAGGGGAAACTGAAGCTTTCTTT.

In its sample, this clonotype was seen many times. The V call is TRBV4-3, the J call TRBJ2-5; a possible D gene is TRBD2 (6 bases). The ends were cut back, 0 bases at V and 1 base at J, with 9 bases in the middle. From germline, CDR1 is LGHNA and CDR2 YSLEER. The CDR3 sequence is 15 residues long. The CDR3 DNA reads TGCGCCAGCAGCCAAGATGTGACTAGCCAAGAGACCCAGTACTTC. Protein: CASSQDVTSQETQYF.